This is a list of T cell receptor beta chains from one sample in a study of cytomegalovirus exposure and HLA in healthy donors. TCRdb's table, derived via immunoSEQ multiplex PCR, lists solely in-frame clones and lacks some. The data contain approximately 84,000 clones, 74% of them seen just once; the ten biggest clones take up 9.1%. Sequenced: PBMCs. The receptors shown here come from a man aged 35 to 55 in good health and CMV-seropositive. Both conserved end residues are part of each CDR3. A D gene is named only where the DNA matches it firmly. The size field is filled for only some rows; it gives once, few, many or a size class.

-	TRBV29-1	TRBJ2-3	-	CSVEDPRSSTDTQYF	TGCAGCGTTGAAGATCCCCGGTCTAGCACAGATACGCAGTATTTT
-	TRBV29-1	TRBJ1-2	-	CSALEDYGYTF	TGCAGCGCCCTGGAGGATTATGGCTACACCTTC
-	TRBV2	TRBJ1-1	-	CASSETELNTEAFF	TGTGCCAGCAGTGAAACAGAACTGAACACTGAAGCTTTCTTT
-	TRBV9	TRBJ1-6	TRBD1	CASSPGGSRGNSPLHF	TGTGCCAGCAGCCCTGGGGGGAGCAGGGGGAATTCACCCCTCCACTTT
-	TRBV7-9	TRBJ1-4	TRBD1	CASSLAVGPGQTNEKLFF	TGTGCCAGCAGCTTAGCGGTGGGGCCGGGACAGACTAATGAAAAACTGTTTTTT
-	TRBV10-2	TRBJ1-1	-	CASSGGRESRDTEAFF	TGCGCCAGCAGTGGAGGGCGCGAATCTAGGGACACTGAAGCTTTCTTT
few	TRBV6-1	TRBJ1-1	-	CATTRTRMNTEAFF	TGTGCCACCACTCGGACAAGGATGAACACTGAAGCTTTCTTT
-	TRBV4-2	TRBJ1-1	TRBD1	CASSLRTGRGTEAFF	TGTGCCAGCAGCCTGAGGACAGGGCGGGGCACTGAAGCTTTCTTT
-	TRBV30	TRBJ1-4	TRBD1	CAWQGQGGGKLFF	TGTGCCTGGCAAGGACAGGGTGGGGGGAAACTGTTTTTT
-	TRBV10-3	TRBJ2-1	TRBD2	CAISARGGGKSSYNEQFF	TGTGCCATCAGTGCCCGTGGCGGGGGAAAGAGCTCCTACAATGAGCAGTTCTTC
-	TRBV7-9	TRBJ1-1	-	CASSFPGQNTEAFF	TGTGCCAGCAGCTTCCCGGGACAGAACACTGAAGCTTTCTTT
-	TRBV4-2	TRBJ2-7	TRBD1	CASSHRQGENEQYF	TGTGCCAGCAGCCACCGACAGGGGGAGAACGAGCAGTACTTC
-	TRBV2	TRBJ2-3	TRBD2	CASIGTSASDTQYF	TGTGCCAGCATTGGGACTAGCGCTTCGGATACGCAGTATTTT